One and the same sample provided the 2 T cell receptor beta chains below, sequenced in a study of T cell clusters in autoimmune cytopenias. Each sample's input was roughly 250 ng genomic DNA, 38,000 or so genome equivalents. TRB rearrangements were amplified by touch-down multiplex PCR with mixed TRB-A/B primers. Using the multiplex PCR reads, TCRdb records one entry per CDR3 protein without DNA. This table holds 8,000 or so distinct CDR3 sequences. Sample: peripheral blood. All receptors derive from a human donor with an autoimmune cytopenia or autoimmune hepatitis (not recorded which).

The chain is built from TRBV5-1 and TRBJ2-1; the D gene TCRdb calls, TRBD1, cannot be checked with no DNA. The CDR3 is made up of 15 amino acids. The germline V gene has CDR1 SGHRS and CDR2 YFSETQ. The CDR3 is CASSLDRGFYNEQFF.

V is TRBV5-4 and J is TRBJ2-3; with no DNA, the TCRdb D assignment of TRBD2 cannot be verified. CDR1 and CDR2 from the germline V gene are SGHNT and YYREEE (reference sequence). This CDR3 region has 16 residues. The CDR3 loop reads CASSWGTSGPTDTQYF.